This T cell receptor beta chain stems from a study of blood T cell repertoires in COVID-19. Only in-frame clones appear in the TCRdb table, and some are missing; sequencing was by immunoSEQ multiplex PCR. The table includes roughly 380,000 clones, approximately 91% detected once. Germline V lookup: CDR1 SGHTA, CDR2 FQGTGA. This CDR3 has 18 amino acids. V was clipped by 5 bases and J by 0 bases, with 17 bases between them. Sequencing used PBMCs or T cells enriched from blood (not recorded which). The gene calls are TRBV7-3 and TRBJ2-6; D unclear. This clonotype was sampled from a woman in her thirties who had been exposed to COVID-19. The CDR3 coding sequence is TGTGCCAGCAGCCCCAACCCCCCCGGGTACTCTGGGGCCAACGTCCTGACTTTC. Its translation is CASSPNPPGYSGANVLTF.